This record concerns one T cell receptor (beta chain) sequence. Its antigen remains unidentified. This sample was taken from a study of early T cells in non-severe SARS-CoV-2 infection. Study at large: Sequenced material consisted of bulk RNA (from unsorted whole blood), and chains were unpaired.

Study results and caveats: Matching results from VDJdb favored anti-spike CD8 responses, leaving private and CD4 specificities undetected.

V was clipped by 4 bases and J by 9 bases, with 13 bases between them. Germline V lookup: CDR1 SQVTM, CDR2 ANQGSEA. The CDR3 consists of 12 residues. Attached unique molecular identifiers marked individual cDNA molecules. MiXCR was run by TCRdb on the 5' RACE reads, yielding one entry per CDR3 protein. The sample has 70,000 to 95,000 distinct CDR3 sequences, more than 13% seen once; the top ten hold approximately 9.9%. Sequencing was performed on whole blood. This clonotype was obtained from an adult who was a healthcare worker with PCR-confirmed SARS-CoV-2 infection or an uninfected control (not recorded which). The rearrangement uses TRBV29-1 and TRBJ2-1; D unresolved. The CDR3 reads CSVARVGPEQFF. The CDR3, as DNA: TGCAGCGTTGCAAGGGTGGGCCCTGAGCAGTTCTTC.